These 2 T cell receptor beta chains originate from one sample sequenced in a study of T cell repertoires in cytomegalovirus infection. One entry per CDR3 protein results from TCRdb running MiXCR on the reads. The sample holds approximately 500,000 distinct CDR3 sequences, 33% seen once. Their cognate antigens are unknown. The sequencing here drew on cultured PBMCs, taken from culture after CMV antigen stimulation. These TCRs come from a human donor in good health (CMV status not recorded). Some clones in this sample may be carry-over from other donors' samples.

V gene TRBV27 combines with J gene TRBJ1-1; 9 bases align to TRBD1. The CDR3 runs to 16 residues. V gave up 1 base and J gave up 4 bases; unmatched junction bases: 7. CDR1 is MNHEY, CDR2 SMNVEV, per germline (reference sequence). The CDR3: CASSLWTGASATEAFF. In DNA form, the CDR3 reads TGTGCCAGCAGTTTATGGACAGGGGCATCTGCCACTGAAGCTTTCTTT.

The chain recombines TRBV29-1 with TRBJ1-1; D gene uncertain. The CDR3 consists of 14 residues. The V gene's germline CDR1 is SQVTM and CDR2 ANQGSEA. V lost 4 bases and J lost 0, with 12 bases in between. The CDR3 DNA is TGCAGCGTTGTTGACTTAAGAATGAACACTGAAGCTTTCTTT. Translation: CSVVDLRMNTEAFF.